This T cell receptor beta chain is from a study of technical replicates of blood from a handful of donors. Sequenced by immunoSEQ multiplex PCR; TCRdb stores in-frame clones only, minus some. The sample has 9,500 to 15,000 clones, roughly 96% seen once; the top ten hold about 5.7%. V lost 4 bases and J lost 9; bases outside the gene matches: 11. From germline, CDR1 is MRHNA and CDR2 SNTAGT. CDR3 size: 15 residues. Sequencing was carried out using PBMCs. The origin of this receptor is a human donor in good health. This chain joins TRBV6-4 and TRBJ2-1; TRBD1 aligns across 8 bases. CDR3 bases: TGTGCCAGCAGTGTAGCCCAACAGGGGGTTGGTGAGCAGTTCTTC. Protein sequence: CASSVAQQGVGEQFF.